This T cell receptor (beta chain) was found in a study of cytotoxic CD8 clonotypes in ibrutinib-treated CLL (dated by TCRdb to the early 2020s). Concerning the study at large: In this cohort, 15 patients were treatment-naive and roughly 10 were relapsed/refractory, while approximately 18 had unmutated IGHV. Responses were partial in around 25 patients and complete in 2; after median around 68 months follow-up, around 15 stayed in remission and approximately twelve progressed. Response samples were taken after a median of 12 months on treatment, ranging from about 6 to 40 months. On average, each sample had roughly 230,000 productive templates and 94,082 productive rearrangements. Longitudinal samples were obtainable from 26 of the 86 participants in the trial. Cryopreserved peripheral blood mononuclear cells were collected at three points: before therapy, at response, and at either sustained remission or disease progression. All remission and progressive disease samples were collected while patients were still receiving ibrutinib. The study at large found these results: Baseline clonality was found to be higher than that of age-matched healthy donors and was strongly correlated with circulating CD8+ T-cell counts. An increase in clonality was observed at ibrutinib response, with clonality remaining stable during sustained remission and falling back toward baseline at progression. Sustained-remission and progressing patients did not have matched sampling times, and lymph node repertoires were not examined. Public clonotypes were rare and either shrank or stayed stable during treatment, and the rise in clonality at ibrutinib response reflected expansion of private clonotypes.

V is clipped by 4 bases and J by 3 bases, and the sequence between their germline boundaries is 10 bases long. Per the germline V gene, MNHEY is the CDR1 and SVGAGI is the CDR2. The cysteine opens and the phenylalanine closes a CDR3 of 14 amino acids. Only the CDR3 DNA stays, 42 bases, in frame from base 1. The sample's time point, from its label and the paper: approximately 25 months on ibrutinib. For TCR beta library preparation, approximately 2 micrograms of genomic DNA were extracted from the cryopreserved PBMCs. Longitudinal blood samples from CLL patients on ibrutinib monotherapy underwent high-throughput TCR beta sequencing. The patients took part in an open-label, single-center phase 2 trial of ibrutinib monotherapy. Each clonotype received, on average, around 10x coverage in deep resolution sequencing performed on a MiSeq, where the target depth lay between 1 in 1 million and 1 in 200,000 T cells. The immunoSEQ hsTCRB Kit was used to generate TCR beta libraries. The study's processing was this. ImmunoSEQ Data Assistant and ImmunoSEQ Analyzer were used for data analysis, and V, D and J genes were assigned according to IMGT definitions. Clonality, which ranges from 0 to 1, was calculated by subtracting the normalized Shannon entropy of productive rearrangement frequencies from one. Public clonotype analysis was restricted to overrepresented clonotypes comprising at least 0.05% of each patient's repertoire. Thirteen age-matched healthy donor repertoires from immuneACCESS were used as controls for clonality. In its TCRdb copy, this immuneACCESS table keeps in-frame sequences only and misses some clones. Where compared with another copy, unresolved V genes explain less than half of these, and the others have no known cause. V and J calls plus clone size are reproduced from that table; the DNA served to infer D and trimming. This sample comprises 200,000 to 250,000 clones, 70% of them detected only once. Over 15% of the sample belongs to the ten largest clones.

Regarding this clone: The target of this receptor is not known. No much larger clonotype is one base removed from it; base qualities were not supplied.

Sequenced here: PBMCs, sampled after 24 months of ibrutinib treatment. The receptor's source is a human donor with chronic lymphocytic leukemia. The chain couples TRBV6-5 to TRBJ1-5, and the D gene may be TRBD1, 6 bases matching. In nucleotides, the sequence is TGTGCCAGCAGTTGGACAGCTACCAATCAGCCCCAGCATTTT. This codes for CASSWTATNQPQHF.